This T cell receptor beta chain was recorded in a study of blood T cell repertoires in COVID-19. Overall study: There were acute and convalescent COVID-19 samples, and they came from the United States, Italy and Spain.

Original handling: Reference gene primer amplification gave nucleated cell count estimates. Sequencing used immunoSEQ multiplex PCR; TCRdb keeps in-frame clones, though not all of them. V and J calls and clone size are those listed in that table; D and trimming were worked out from the DNA. The sample holds some 290,000 clones; roughly 83% are singletons and the top ten take about 4.3%. This TCR derives from a man aged 60-69 years who had recovered from COVID-19. Specimen: peripheral blood.

The CDR3 spells CASRDRGVDSPLHF. The CDR3 DNA sequence: TGTGCCAGCAGGGACCGGGGTGTGGATTCACCCCTCCACTTT. V is TRBV2 and J is TRBJ1-6; no clear D gene. The CDR3 loop spans 14 amino acids. In germline, CDR1 is SNHLY, CDR2 FYNNEI. Deletions cut 6 bases from V and 8 bases from J, with 14 bases between.